The T cell receptor beta chain under discussion was sequenced for a study of T cell repertoires in cytomegalovirus infection. Study-level findings and limits: HLA-C-restricted CMV clonotypes gave the most frequent clonotype in two of eight donors.

The CDR3 covers 13 residues. V was cut by 3 bases and J by 5 bases, with 13 bases left in between. The germline V gene has CDR1 DFQATT and CDR2 SNEGSKA (reference sequence). Using its own MiXCR run on the reads, TCRdb lists one record per CDR3 protein. This table holds 300,000 to 450,000 distinct CDR3 sequences, 15% to 20% found once. In regard to this clonotype: Its antigen is currently unknown.

This sequence joins TRBV20-1 and TRBJ2-5; D gene ambiguous. The sample comprised PBMCs. The source is a human donor in good health (CMV status not recorded). Some clones in this sample may be carry-over from other donors' samples. The CDR3 nucleotides read TGCAGTGCTAGTAGACGGAGAGGCGAGACCCAGTACTTC. This encodes CSASRRRGETQYF.